This entry is about one T cell receptor (beta chain). TCRdb ran MiXCR on the 5' RACE reads and lists one entry per CDR3 protein. The sample holds approximately 97,000 distinct CDR3 sequences, around 14% seen once. The source of the sample is a study of early T cells in non-severe SARS-CoV-2 infection. CDR3 size: 15 residues. Trimming pared 4 bases from V and 0 bases from J, leaving 10 bases between. What was sequenced was whole blood. This sequence originates from an adult who was a healthcare worker with PCR-confirmed SARS-CoV-2 infection or an uninfected control (not recorded which). The chain uses TRBV12-3 or TRBV12-4 and TRBJ2-1; unclear D gene. CDR3 protein: CASSSGQNSYNEQFF. In DNA, the CDR3 is TGTGCCAGCAGTTCCGGCCAGAACTCCTACAATGAGCAGTTCTTC.